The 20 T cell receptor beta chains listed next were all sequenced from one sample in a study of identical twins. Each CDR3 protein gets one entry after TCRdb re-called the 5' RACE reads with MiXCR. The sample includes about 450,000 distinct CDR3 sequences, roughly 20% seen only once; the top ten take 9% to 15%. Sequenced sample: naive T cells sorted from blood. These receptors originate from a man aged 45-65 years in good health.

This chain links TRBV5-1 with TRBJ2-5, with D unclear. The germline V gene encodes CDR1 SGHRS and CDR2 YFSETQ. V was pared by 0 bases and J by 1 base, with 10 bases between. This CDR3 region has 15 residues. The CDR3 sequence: CASSLDWRPQETQYF. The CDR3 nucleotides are TGCGCCAGCAGCTTGGATTGGAGACCCCAAGAGACCCAGTACTTC.

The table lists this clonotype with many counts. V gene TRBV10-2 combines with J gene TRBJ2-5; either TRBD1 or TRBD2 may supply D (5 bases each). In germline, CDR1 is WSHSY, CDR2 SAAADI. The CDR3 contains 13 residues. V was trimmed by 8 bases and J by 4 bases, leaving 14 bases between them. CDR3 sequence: CASARGFRETQYF. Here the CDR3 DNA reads TGCGCCAGCGCGAGGGGTTTTCGAGAGACCCAGTACTTC.

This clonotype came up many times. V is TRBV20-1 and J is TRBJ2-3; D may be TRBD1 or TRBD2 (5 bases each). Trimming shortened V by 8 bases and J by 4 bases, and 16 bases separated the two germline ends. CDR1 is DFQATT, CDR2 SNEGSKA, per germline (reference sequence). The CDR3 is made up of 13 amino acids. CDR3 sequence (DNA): TGCAGTCCGGGGCGTGCAGGCGCAGATACGCAGTATTTT. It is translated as CSPGRAGADTQYF.

The CDR3 loop is CAIRGLAFNEQFF. The CDR3 DNA follows: TGTGCCATCAGGGGACTAGCTTTCAATGAGCAGTTCTTC. This chain uses TRBV10-3 with TRBJ2-1, with 9 nucleotides matching TRBD2. CDR1 and CDR2 (germline): ENHRY, SYGVKD. J lost 6 bases, V lost 6 bases, and 3 bases had no gene match. The CDR3 consists of 13 residues.

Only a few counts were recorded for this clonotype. CDR3 DNA sequence: TGTGCCAGCAGTGACACCCTAGCAGCCTACAATGAGCAGTTCTTC. It encodes CASSDTLAAYNEQFF. The chain employs TRBV6-4 and TRBJ2-1, with D tentatively TRBD2 (5 bases). Looked up from germline, CDR1 is MRHNA and CDR2 is SNTAGT. V dropped 2 bases and J dropped 2 bases, with 10 bases sitting between them. The length of the CDR3 is 15 residues.

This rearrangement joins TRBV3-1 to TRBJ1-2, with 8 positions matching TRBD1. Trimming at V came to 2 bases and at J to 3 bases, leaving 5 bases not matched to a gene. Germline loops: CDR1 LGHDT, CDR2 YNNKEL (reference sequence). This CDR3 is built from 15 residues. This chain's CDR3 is CASSQLDRVYYGYTF. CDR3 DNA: TGTGCCAGCAGCCAACTGGACAGGGTCTACTATGGCTACACCTTC.

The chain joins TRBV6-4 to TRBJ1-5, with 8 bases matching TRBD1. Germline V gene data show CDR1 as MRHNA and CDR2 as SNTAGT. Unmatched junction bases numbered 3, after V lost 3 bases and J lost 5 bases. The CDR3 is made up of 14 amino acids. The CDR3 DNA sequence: TGTGCCAGCAGTGAGGAACAGGGGGATCAGCCCCAGCATTTT. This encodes CASSEEQGDQPQHF.

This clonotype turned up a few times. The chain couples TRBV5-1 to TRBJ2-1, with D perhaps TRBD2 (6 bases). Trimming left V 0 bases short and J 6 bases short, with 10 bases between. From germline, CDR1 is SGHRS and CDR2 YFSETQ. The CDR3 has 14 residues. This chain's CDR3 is CASSLGTSFNEQFF. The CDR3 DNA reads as TGCGCCAGCAGCTTGGGAACTAGCTTCAATGAGCAGTTCTTC.

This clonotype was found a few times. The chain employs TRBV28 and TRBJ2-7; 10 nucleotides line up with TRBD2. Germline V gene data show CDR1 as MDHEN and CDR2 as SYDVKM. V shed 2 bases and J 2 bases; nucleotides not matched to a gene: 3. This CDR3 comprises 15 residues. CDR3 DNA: TGTGCCAGCAGTTTACGTAGCGGGAGGACCTACGAGCAGTACTTC. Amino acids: CASSLRSGRTYEQYF. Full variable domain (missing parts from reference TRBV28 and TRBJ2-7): DVKVTQSSRYLVKRTGEKVFLECVQDMDHENMFWYRQDPGLGLRLIYFSYDVKMKEKGDIPEGYSVSREKKERFSLILESASTNQTSMYLCASSLRSGRTYEQYFGPGTRLTVT.

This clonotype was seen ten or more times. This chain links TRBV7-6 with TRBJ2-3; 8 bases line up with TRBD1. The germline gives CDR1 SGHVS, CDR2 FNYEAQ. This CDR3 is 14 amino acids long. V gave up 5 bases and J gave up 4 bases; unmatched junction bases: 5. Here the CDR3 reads CASSVGQGSDTQYF. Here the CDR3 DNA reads TGTGCCAGCAGCGTAGGACAGGGTTCAGATACGCAGTATTTT.

The CDR3 region has the DNA TGCAGTGCTTGGATAAGCCCCCCTATATACGGGGACACTGAAGCTTTCTTT. It yields the protein CSAWISPPIYGDTEAFF. The V and J genes are TRBV20-1 and TRBJ1-1, with D hard to call. The V gene's germline CDR1 is DFQATT and CDR2 SNEGSKA (reference sequence). The CDR3 runs to 17 residues. Trimming stripped 5 bases from V and 3 bases from J, with 25 bases between.

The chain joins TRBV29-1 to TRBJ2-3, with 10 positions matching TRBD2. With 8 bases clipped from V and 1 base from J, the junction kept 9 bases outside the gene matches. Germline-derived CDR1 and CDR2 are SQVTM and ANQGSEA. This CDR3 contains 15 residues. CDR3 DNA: TGCAGCACAGAACCCCTAGCGGGGGGCACAGATACGCAGTATTTT. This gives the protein CSTEPLAGGTDTQYF.

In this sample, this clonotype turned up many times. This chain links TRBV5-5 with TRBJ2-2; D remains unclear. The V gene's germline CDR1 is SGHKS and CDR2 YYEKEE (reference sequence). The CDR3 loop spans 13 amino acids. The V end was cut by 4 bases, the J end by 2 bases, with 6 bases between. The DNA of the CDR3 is TGTGCCAGCAGCCGACATAACACCGGGGAGCTGTTTTTT. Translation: CASSRHNTGELFF.

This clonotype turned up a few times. CDR3 sequence reads: CSVEGTEQFF. As DNA, the CDR3 is TGCAGCGTTGAAGGCACTGAGCAGTTCTTC. The chain recombines TRBV29-1 with TRBJ2-1, with D unclear. This CDR3 has 10 amino acids. V lost 1 base and J 9 bases, leaving 4 bases between the germline ends. Germline V CDR1 and CDR2: SQVTM, ANQGSEA.

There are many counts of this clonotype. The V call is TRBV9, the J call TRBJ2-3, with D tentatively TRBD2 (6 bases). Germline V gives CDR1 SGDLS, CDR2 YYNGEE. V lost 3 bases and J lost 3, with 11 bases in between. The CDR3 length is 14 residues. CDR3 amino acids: CASSGGGPTDTQYF. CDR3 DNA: TGTGCCAGCAGCGGCGGAGGGCCGACAGATACGCAGTATTTT.

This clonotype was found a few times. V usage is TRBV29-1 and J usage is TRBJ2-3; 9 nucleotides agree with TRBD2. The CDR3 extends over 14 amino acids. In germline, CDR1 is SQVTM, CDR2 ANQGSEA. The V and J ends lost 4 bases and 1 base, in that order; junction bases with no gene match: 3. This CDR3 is CSVVASGGTDTQYF. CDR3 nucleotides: TGCAGCGTTGTCGCTAGCGGGGGCACAGATACGCAGTATTTT.

CDR3 DNA: TGCAGTGCTAGTTTGGGGTTTAACCAAGCTTTCTTT. Its translation is CSASLGFNQAFF. The chain uses TRBV20-1 and TRBJ1-1; D unresolved. Trimming cost V 3 bases and J 9 bases, with 14 bases left between them. The CDR3 totals 12 residues. Germline CDR1 and CDR2: DFQATT and SNEGSKA (reference sequence).

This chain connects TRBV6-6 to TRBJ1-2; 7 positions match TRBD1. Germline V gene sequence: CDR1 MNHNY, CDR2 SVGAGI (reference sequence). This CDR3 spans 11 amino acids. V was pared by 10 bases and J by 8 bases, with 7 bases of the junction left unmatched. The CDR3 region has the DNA TGTGCCACCGTGACAGGGAACGGCTACACCTTC. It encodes CATVTGNGYTF.

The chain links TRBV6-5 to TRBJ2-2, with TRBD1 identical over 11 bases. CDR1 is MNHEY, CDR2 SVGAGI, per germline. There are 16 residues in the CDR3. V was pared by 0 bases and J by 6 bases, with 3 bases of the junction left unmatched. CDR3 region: CASSYSRDRGAGELFF. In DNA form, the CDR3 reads TGTGCCAGCAGTTACTCGCGGGACAGGGGGGCCGGGGAGCTGTTTTTT.

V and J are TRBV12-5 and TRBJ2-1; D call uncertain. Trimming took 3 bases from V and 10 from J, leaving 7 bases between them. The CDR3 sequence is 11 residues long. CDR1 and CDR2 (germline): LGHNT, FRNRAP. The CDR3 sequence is CASGLTREQFF. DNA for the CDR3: TGTGCTAGTGGTTTAACTCGAGAGCAGTTCTTC. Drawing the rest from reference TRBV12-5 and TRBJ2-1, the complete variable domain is DARVTQTPRHKVTEMGQEVTMRCQPILGHNTVFWYRQTMMQGLELLAYFRNRAPLDDSGMPKDRFSAEMPDATLATLKIQPSEPRDSAVYFCASGLTREQFFGPGTRLTVL.